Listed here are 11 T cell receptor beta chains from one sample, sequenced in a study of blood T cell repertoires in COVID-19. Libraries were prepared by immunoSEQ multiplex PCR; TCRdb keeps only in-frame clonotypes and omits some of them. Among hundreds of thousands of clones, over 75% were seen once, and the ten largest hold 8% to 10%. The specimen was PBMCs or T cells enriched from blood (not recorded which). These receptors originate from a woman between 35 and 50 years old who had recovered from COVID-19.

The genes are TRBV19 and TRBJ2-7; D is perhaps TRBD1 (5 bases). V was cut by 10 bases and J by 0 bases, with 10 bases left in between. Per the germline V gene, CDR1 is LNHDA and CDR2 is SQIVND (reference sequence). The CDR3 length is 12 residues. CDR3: CATVGPSYEQYF. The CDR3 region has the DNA TGTGCCACCGTGGGGCCCTCCTACGAGCAGTACTTC. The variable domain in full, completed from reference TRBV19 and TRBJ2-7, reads DGGITQSPKYLFRKEGQNVTLSCEQNLNHDAMYWYRQDPGQGLRLIYYSQIVNDFQKGDIAEGYSVSREKKESFPLTVTSAQKNPTAFYLCATVGPSYEQYFGPGTRLTVT.

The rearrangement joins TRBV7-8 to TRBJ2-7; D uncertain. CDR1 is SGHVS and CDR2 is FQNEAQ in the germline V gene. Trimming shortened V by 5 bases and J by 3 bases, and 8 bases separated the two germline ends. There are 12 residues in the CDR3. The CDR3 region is CASSPFYYEQYF. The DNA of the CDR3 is TGTGCCAGCAGCCCTTTCTACTACGAGCAGTACTTC.

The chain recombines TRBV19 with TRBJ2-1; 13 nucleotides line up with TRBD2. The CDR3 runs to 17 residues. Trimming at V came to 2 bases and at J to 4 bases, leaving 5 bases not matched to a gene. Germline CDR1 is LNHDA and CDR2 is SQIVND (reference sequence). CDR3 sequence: CASSITSGGASYNEQFF. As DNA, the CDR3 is TGTGCCAGTAGTATAACTAGCGGGGGGGCCTCATACAATGAGCAGTTCTTC.

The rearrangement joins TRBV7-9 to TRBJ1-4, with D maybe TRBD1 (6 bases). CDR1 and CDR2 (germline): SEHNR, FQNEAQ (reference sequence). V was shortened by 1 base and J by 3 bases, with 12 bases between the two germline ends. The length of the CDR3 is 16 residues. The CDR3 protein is CASSLGAGAPNEKLFF. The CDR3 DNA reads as TGTGCCAGCAGCTTAGGGGCAGGGGCACCTAATGAAAAACTGTTTTTT.

CDR3 nucleotides: TGTGCCAGCAGGAGACAGGGGACTTATGGCTACACCTTC. It is translated as CASRRQGTYGYTF. V is TRBV12-3 or TRBV12-4 and J is TRBJ1-2; 8 bases agree with TRBD1. V gave up 6 bases and J gave up 5 bases; unmatched junction bases: 5. The CDR3 has 13 residues.

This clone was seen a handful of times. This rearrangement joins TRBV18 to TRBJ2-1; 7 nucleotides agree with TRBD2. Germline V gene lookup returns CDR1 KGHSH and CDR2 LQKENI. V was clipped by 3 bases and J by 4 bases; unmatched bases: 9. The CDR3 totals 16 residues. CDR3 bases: TGTGCCAGCTCACCCTTAGGCGGGAGAATGTACAATGAGCAGTTCTTC. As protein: CASSPLGGRMYNEQFF.

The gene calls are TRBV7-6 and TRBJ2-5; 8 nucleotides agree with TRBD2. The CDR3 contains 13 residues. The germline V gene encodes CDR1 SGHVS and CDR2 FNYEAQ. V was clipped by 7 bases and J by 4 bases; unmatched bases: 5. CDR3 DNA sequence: TGTGCCAGCACCCGAGCGGGAGTAGAGACCCAGTACTTC. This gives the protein CASTRAGVETQYF.

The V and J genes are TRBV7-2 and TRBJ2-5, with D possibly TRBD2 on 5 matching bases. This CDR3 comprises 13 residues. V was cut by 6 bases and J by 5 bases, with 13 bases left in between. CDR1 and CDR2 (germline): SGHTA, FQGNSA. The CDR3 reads CASRTPSGETQYF. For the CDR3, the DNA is TGTGCCAGCAGGACACCTTCGGGGGAGACCCAGTACTTC.

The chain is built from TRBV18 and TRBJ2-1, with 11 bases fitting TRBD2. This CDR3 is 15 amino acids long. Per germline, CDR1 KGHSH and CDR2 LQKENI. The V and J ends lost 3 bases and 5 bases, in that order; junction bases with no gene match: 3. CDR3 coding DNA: TGTGCCAGCTCACCTGCACTAGCGGGAGACAATGAGCAGTTCTTC. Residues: CASSPALAGDNEQFF.

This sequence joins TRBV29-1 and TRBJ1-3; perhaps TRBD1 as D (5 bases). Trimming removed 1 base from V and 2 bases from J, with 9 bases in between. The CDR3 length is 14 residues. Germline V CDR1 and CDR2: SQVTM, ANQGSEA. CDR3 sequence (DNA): TGCAGCGTTGAAGGGGCAGGGACTGGAAACACCATATATTTT. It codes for CSVEGAGTGNTIYF.

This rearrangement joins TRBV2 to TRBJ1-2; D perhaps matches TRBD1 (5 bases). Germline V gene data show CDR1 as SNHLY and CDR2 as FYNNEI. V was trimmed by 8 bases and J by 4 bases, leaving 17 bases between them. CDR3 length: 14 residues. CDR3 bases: TGTGCCAGCGCGGACGATCGACAGCTCTATGGCTACACCTTC. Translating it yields CASADDRQLYGYTF.